This T cell receptor beta chain is from a study of cytomegalovirus exposure and HLA in healthy donors. Study information: In a later analysis, it was reported that the approximately 120 validation repertoires had been produced on the same platform as the roughly 610 repertoires belonging to the first cohort. Study-wide results and caveats: The authors enumerated around 150 TCR beta chains as linked to cytomegalovirus. In the 120 or so validation repertoires, 85% to 95% of cluster scores exceeded 0, per a later analysis. Among the CMV-associated chains, three were confirmed in vitro as specific for CMV antigens.

Of note for this clone: Its antigen is not known.

TCRdb keeps only in-frame clones here, not all; method: immunoSEQ multiplex PCR. The sample yields hundreds of thousands of clones, 70% to 90% seen once. Trimming left V 1 base short and J 0 bases short, with 7 bases between. The CDR3 loop spans 15 amino acids. Germline-derived CDR1 and CDR2 are SGHTA and FQGTGA. This sequence originates from a woman younger than 35 in good health and CMV-seronegative. The sample taken for sequencing was PBMCs. The chain carries TRBV7-3 and TRBJ2-1; a possible D gene is TRBD2 (5 bases). The CDR3 DNA is TGTGCCAGCAGCTTAAACCTAGCCTCCTACAATGAGCAGTTCTTC. Amino acids: CASSLNLASYNEQFF.